The rows below give T cell receptor beta chains drawn from one sample of a study of CD8+ T cells in alopecia areata. Only in-frame clones appear in the TCRdb table, and some are missing; sequencing was by immunoSEQ multiplex PCR. The sample holds about 160,000 clones, 65% seen once. The sample here was CD4+ T cells sorted from blood, taken at week 4, from a patient treated with tofacitinib. All receptors come from a human donor with alopecia areata. The CDR3 runs from the conserved cysteine through the conserved F or W. D genes are given only for firm matches. For some rows the clone size is stated as once, few or many, or as a class when expanded; others skip it.

NA | NA | TRBJ2-3 | 15 | TRBV30 | TGTGCCTGGAGTAAGGGACTCCCAAACACAGATACGCAGTATTTT | CAWSKGLPNTDTQYF
NA | NA | TRBJ1-3 | 11 | TRBV7-9 | TGTGCCAGCAGGGCTGGAAACACCATATATTTT | CASRAGNTIYF
NA | NA | TRBJ1-4 | 14 | TRBV7-8 | TGTGCCAGCAGCGACGAACAGATGGGGGAAAAACTGTTTTTT | CASSDEQMGEKLFF
TRBD2 | NA | TRBJ2-5 | 14 | TRBV6-5 | TGTGCCAGCGGTTACGCGGGGGGCGAAGAGACCCAGTACTTC | CASGYAGGEETQYF
TRBD1 | NA | TRBJ1-4 | 17 | TRBV7-2 | TGTGCCAGCAGCTTCGGGACAGCGTTTGCAACTAATGAAAAACTGTTTTTT | CASSFGTAFATNEKLFF
NA | NA | TRBJ2-5 | 14 | TRBV9 | TGTGCCAGCAGCCCCCGAGCGCAACGAGAGACCCAGTACTTC | CASSPRAQRETQYF
NA | few | TRBJ1-6 | 13 | TRBV30 | TGTGCCTGGAACGGGGCACTAGATTCACCCCTCCACTTT | CAWNGALDSPLHF
TRBD1 | NA | TRBJ1-1 | 14 | TRBV29-1 | TGCAGCGTTCTAACCCGGACAGGGTTCACTGAAGCTTTCTTT | CSVLTRTGFTEAFF
NA | NA | TRBJ2-2 | 18 | TRBV9 | TGTGCCAGCAGCGTAAAATATGGTGAGACAGCATCCACCGGGGAGCTGTTTTTT | CASSVKYGETASTGELFF
NA | NA | TRBJ1-1 | 12 | TRBV29-1 | TGCAGCGTTAGTACAGGGAACACTGAAGCTTTCTTT | CSVSTGNTEAFF
NA | NA | TRBJ1-5 | 13 | TRBV27 | TGTGCCAGCAGTTTAGTAAGGGACCAGCCCCAGCATTTT | CASSLVRDQPQHF
NA | once | TRBJ2-3 | 13 | TRBV5-1 | TGCGCCAGCGCGGGACCATACACAGATACGCAGTATTTT | CASAGPYTDTQYF
NA | few | TRBJ2-7 | 11 | TRBV30 | TGTGCCTGGAGTGTGTGGGGCGAGCAGTACTTC | CAWSVWGEQYF
NA | NA | TRBJ2-2 | 14 | TRBV29-1 | TGCAGCGTTGTGGTCCAGGGGAGGACCGGGGAGCTGTTTTTT | CSVVVQGRTGELFF
NA | NA | TRBJ2-7 | 13 | TRBV18 | TGTGCCAGCTCATCGGGACAATACTACGAGCAGTACTTC | CASSSGQYYEQYF
NA | once | TRBJ1-1 | 13 | TRBV7-2 | TGTGCCAGCAGCTCTAGCAGTTATACTGAAGCTTTCTTT | CASSSSSYTEAFF
NA | NA | TRBJ1-1 | 15 | TRBV5-6 | TGTGCCAGCAGCCCCGGACAGCTTCGGAACACTGAAGCTTTCTTT | CASSPGQLRNTEAFF
TRBD1 | NA | TRBJ1-2 | 14 | TRBV9 | TGTGCCAGCAACTCCGGGACAGGGGTATCGGGCTACACCTTC | CASNSGTGVSGYTF
NA | NA | TRBJ2-1 | 17 | TRBV5-1 | TGCGCCAGCAGCTGGGGCCTCGGGGGGCTACCATACAATGAGCAGTTCTTC | CASSWGLGGLPYNEQFF
NA | NA | TRBJ1-1 | 15 | TRBV2 | TGTGCCAGCAGTGAACATTTGACCATGAACACTGAAGCTTTCTTT | CASSEHLTMNTEAFF
NA | NA | TRBJ1-3 | 12 | TRBV29-1 | TGCAGCGTTGAAGATCCCCCCAACACCATATATTTT | CSVEDPPNTIYF
TRBD1 | once | TRBJ1-1 | 15 | TRBV5-1 | TGCGCCAGCAGTTCCGGTAACACAGGGGGGACTGAAGCTTTCTTT | CASSSGNTGGTEAFF